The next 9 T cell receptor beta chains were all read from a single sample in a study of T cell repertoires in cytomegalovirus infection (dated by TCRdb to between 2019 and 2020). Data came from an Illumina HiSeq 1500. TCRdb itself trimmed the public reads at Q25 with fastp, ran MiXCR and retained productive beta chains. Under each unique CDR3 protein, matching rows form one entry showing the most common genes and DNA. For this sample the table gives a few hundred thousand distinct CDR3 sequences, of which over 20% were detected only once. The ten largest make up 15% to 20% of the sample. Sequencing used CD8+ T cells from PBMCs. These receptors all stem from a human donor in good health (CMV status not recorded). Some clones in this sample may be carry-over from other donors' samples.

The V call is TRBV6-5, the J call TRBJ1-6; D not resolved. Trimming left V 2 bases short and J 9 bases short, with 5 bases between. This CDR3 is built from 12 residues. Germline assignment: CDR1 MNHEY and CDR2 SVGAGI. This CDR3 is CASSYGTSPLHF. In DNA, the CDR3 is TGTGCCAGCAGTTACGGCACTTCACCCCTCCACTTT.

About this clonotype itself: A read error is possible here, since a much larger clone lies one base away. CDR3 bases: TGTGCCAGCAACTTAAACCCCGCCCCTTATCTCAGCACAGATACGCAGTATTTT. Translated: CASNLNPAPYLSTDTQYF. This chain uses TRBV7-3 with TRBJ2-3; no definite D call. CDR1 and CDR2 (germline): SGHTA, FQGTGA. The CDR3 extends over 18 amino acids.

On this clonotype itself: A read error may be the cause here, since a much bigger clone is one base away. The DNA for the CDR3 is TGTGCCAGCAGCTTAGCACGAGGGGGGAATGAAAAACTGTATTTT. Translated, it gives CASSLARGGNEKLYF. The chain joins TRBV7-9 to TRBJ1-4; D possibly corresponds to TRBD1 (6 bases). Germline CDR1 and CDR2: SEHNR and FQNEAQ (reference sequence). The CDR3 runs to 15 residues.

CDR3 region: CASSYSGDGNTEAFF. DNA of the CDR3: TGTGCCAGCAGTTACTCAGGGGATGGGAACACTGAAGCTTTCTTT. The genes are TRBV6-6 and TRBJ1-1, with a possible D match to TRBD1 (5 bases). Germline V gives CDR1 MNHNY, CDR2 SVGAGI (reference sequence). The CDR3 length is 15 residues. V was trimmed by 0 bases and J by 1 base, leaving 9 bases between them.

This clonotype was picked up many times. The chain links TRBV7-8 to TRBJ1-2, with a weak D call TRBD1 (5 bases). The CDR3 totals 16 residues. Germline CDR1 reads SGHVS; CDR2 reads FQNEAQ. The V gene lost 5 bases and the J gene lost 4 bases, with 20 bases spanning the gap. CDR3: CASSVGTRSGGYGYTF. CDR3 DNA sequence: TGTGCCAGCAGCGTAGGGACCAGAAGTGGTGGCTATGGCTACACCTTC.

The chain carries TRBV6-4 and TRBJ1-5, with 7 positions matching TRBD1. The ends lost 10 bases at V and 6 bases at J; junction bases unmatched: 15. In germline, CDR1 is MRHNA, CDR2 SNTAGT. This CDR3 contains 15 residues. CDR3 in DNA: TGTGCCACTTCCTATGGACAGGCCGATAGTCAGCCCCAGCATTTT. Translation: CATSYGQADSQPQHF.

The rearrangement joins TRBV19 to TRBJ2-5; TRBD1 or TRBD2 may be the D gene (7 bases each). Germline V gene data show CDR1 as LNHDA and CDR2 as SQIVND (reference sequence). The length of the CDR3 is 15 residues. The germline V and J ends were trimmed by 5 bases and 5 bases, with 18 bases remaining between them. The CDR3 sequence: CASSVQGGQWETQYF. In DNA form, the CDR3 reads TGTGCCAGTAGTGTCCAGGGGGGGCAGTGGGAGACCCAGTACTTC.

CDR3 sequence: CASSLGESGDQPQHF. The CDR3, as DNA: TGTGCCAGCAGCCTCGGGGAGTCAGGGGACCAGCCCCAGCATTTT. The chain combines TRBV7-6 with TRBJ1-5, with D tentatively TRBD1 (6 bases). The germline V and J ends were trimmed by 5 bases and 7 bases, with 18 bases remaining between them. Germline-derived CDR1 and CDR2 are SGHVS and FNYEAQ. CDR3 length: 15 amino acids.

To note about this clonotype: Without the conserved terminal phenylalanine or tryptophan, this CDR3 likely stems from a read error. The CDR3: CASSPGLATDEQFL. DNA for the CDR3: TGTGCCAGCAGTCCGGGACTAGCGACCGATGAGCAGTTCCTC. The chain uses TRBV12-3 or TRBV12-4 and TRBJ2-1; 10 nucleotides line up with TRBD2. The CDR3 has 14 residues. V was pared by 5 bases and J by 8 bases, with 6 bases of the junction left unmatched.